This TCR beta chain was recorded in a study of T cell repertoires in cytomegalovirus infection. Study overall: TCR beta signatures that were public indicated CMV infection and matching HLA type.

TCRdb re-called the reads with MiXCR, one entry per CDR3 protein. This table holds around 300,000 distinct CDR3 sequences, around a quarter found once. V shed 5 bases and J shed 2 bases, with 12 bases lying between them. The CDR3 has 14 amino acids. From germline, CDR1 is SGHVS and CDR2 FQNEAQ. In this sample, this clonotype turned up many times. Its antigen remains unknown. This TCR was recovered from a human donor in good health (CMV status not recorded). Some clones in this sample may be carry-over from other donors' samples. The specimen comprised cultured PBMCs, sampled from culture after CMV antigen stimulation. This chain uses TRBV7-8 with TRBJ1-1; D unclear. The CDR3 nucleotides read TGTGCCAGCAGCCCCCGGGAAGGAAACACTGAAGCTTTCTTT. This translates into CASSPREGNTEAFF.